The 17 T cell receptor beta chains presented below share a single source sample, sequenced in a study of blood T cell repertoires in COVID-19. The data were produced by immunoSEQ multiplex PCR, yet TCRdb's version contains in-frame clones alone and is incomplete. The top ten hold roughly 14% of the sample, which has roughly 130,000 clones, roughly 76% seen once. The sample was peripheral blood. The origin of the receptors is a man older than 75 with acute or convalescent COVID-19.

The rearrangement links TRBV6-2 or TRBV6-3 to TRBJ2-1, with TRBD1 identical over 8 bases. The CDR3 consists of 15 residues. V shed 1 base and J 5 bases; nucleotides not matched to a gene: 4. Looked up from germline, CDR1 is MNHEY and CDR2 is SVGEGT. CDR3 sequence reads: CASSYLQGGHNEQFF. Written as DNA, the CDR3 is TGTGCCAGCAGTTACTTACAGGGGGGACACAATGAGCAGTTCTTC.

The rearrangement links TRBV7-8 to TRBJ1-5; D is ambiguous. The CDR3 is 13 amino acids. CDR1 SGHVS and CDR2 FQNEAQ come from the germline V gene. V was trimmed by 1 base and J by 5 bases, leaving 6 bases between them. This CDR3 is CASSLENYQPQHF. CDR3 in DNA: TGTGCCAGCAGCTTAGAAAACTATCAGCCCCAGCATTTT.

This clone was found a few times. This chain joins TRBV4-1 and TRBJ1-1; D not resolved. Germline CDR1 MGHRA, CDR2 YSYEKL. CDR3 length equals 16 residues. Between the trimmed V and J ends, which lost 0 bases and 4 bases, there was a span of 15 bases. CDR3 DNA: TGCGCCAGCAGCCAAGAAGGTACGGGGATTGGCACTGAAGCTTTCTTT. Translation gives CASSQEGTGIGTEAFF.

The genes are TRBV3-1 (or the pseudogene TRBV3-2) and TRBJ1-2; TRBD1 matches at 7 bases. Germline V gene lookup returns CDR1 LGHDT and CDR2 YNNKEL (reference sequence). This CDR3 has 16 residues. V gave up 4 bases and J gave up 8 bases; unmatched junction bases: 16. CDR3 residues: CASSPPGQATILGYTF. DNA of the CDR3: TGTGCCAGCAGCCCCCCTGGACAGGCGACCATTTTAGGCTACACCTTC.

This clone was observed a handful of times. The rearrangement joins TRBV9 to TRBJ2-1, with TRBD2 matching 10 bases. V was pared by 6 bases and J by 7 bases, with 10 bases of the junction left unmatched. The CDR3 covers 15 residues. Per the germline V gene, CDR1 is SGDLS and CDR2 is YYNGEE. CDR3 amino acids: CASIRSGGAENEQFF. The CDR3, as DNA: TGTGCCAGCATTAGGAGCGGGGGGGCTGAGAATGAGCAGTTCTTC. Full variable domain (outside the CDR3, taken from reference TRBV9 and TRBJ2-1): DSGVTQTPKHLITATGQRVTLRCSPRSGDLSVYWYQQSLDQGLQFLIQYYNGEERAKGNILERFSAQQFPDLHSELNLSSLELGDSALYFCASIRSGGAENEQFFGPGTRLTVL.

The rearrangement uses TRBV6-5 and TRBJ2-7; 9 bases are shared with TRBD2. The CDR3 totals 14 residues. CDR1 is MNHEY and CDR2 is SVGAGI in the germline V gene. J gave up 0 bases and V 8 bases, and 5 bases lay outside the gene matches. The CDR3, as DNA: TGTGCCAGCCAGGCGGGAGGGAGCTCCTACGAGCAGTACTTC. Translating it yields CASQAGGSSYEQYF.

This clone has only one observation. The gene calls are TRBV28 and TRBJ1-5, with no clear D. The germline V gene has CDR1 MDHEN and CDR2 SYDVKM. V was trimmed by 3 bases and J by 1 base, leaving 13 bases between them. There are 16 residues in the CDR3. The CDR3 DNA is TGTGCCAGCAGTTTTCAGGTAGTTGCGAGCAATCAGCCCCAGCATTTT. It translates to CASSFQVVASNQPQHF.

The chain links TRBV16 to TRBJ1-5; no clear D gene. This CDR3 has 15 residues. Trimming removed 2 bases from V and 1 base from J, with 9 bases in between. CDR1 and CDR2 (germline): KGHSY, FQNENV. DNA of the CDR3: TGTGCCAGCAGCCAAGAGGGTTTGAGCAATCAGCCCCAGCATTTT. Translation gives CASSQEGLSNQPQHF.

This chain links TRBV9 with TRBJ2-5, with 8 bases matching TRBD1. Germline V gene sequence: CDR1 SGDLS, CDR2 YYNGEE. This CDR3 is 14 amino acids long. V shed 4 bases and J 5 bases; nucleotides not matched to a gene: 7. Written as DNA, the CDR3 is TGTGCCAGCAGCAGTAGACAGGGGTGGGAGACCCAGTACTTC. Translating gives CASSSRQGWETQYF.

The genes are TRBV7-2 and TRBJ2-6; maybe TRBD1 (5 bases). V lost 0 bases, J lost 2 bases, and 17 bases lay in between. Germline values: CDR1 SGHTA, CDR2 FQGNSA. The CDR3 runs to 19 residues. CDR3 nucleotide sequence: TGTGCCAGCAGCTTAGCGCAAGGGGTTGTTAATACTGGGGCCAACGTCCTGACTTTC. It encodes CASSLAQGVVNTGANVLTF.

The chain carries TRBV5-4 and TRBJ2-1; the match to TRBD1 covers 8 bases. Germline-derived CDR1 and CDR2 are SGHNT and YYREEE (reference sequence). This CDR3 region has 12 residues. The V and J ends lost 1 base and 13 bases, in that order; junction bases with no gene match: 4. CDR3 region: CASSLSQGAQFF. The CDR3 DNA is TGTGCCAGCAGCTTGAGCCAGGGGGCACAGTTCTTC.

This chain uses TRBV7-2 with TRBJ1-5, with 9 bases lining up with TRBD1. The V and J ends lost 5 bases and 7 bases, in that order; junction bases with no gene match: 9. CDR1 is SGHTA and CDR2 is FQGNSA in the germline V gene. The CDR3 runs 15 residues. The CDR3 protein is CASSIQGAFGQPQHF. The CDR3 DNA reads TGTGCCAGCAGCATACAGGGGGCGTTTGGCCAGCCCCAGCATTTT.

The V and J genes are TRBV10-3 and TRBJ1-5; D remains unclear. V dropped 3 bases and J dropped 0 bases, with 9 bases sitting between them. Germline V gene data show CDR1 as ENHRY and CDR2 as SYGVKD. CDR3 size: 15 residues. CDR3 bases: TGTGCCATCAGTGACCCGGGAAATAGCAATCAGCCCCAGCATTTT. This encodes CAISDPGNSNQPQHF.

The chain couples TRBV7-9 to TRBJ2-3; weak D call: TRBD1 (6 bases). This CDR3 has 17 residues. Trimming left V 0 bases short and J 0 bases short, with 13 bases between. CDR1 and CDR2 from the germline V gene are SEHNR and FQNEAQ (reference sequence). CDR3 in amino acids: CASSLARTEISTDTQYF. CDR3 nucleotide sequence: TGTGCCAGCAGCTTAGCCCGGACAGAGATAAGCACAGATACGCAGTATTTT.

The chain links TRBV24-1 to TRBJ2-1; D remains ambiguous. The CDR3 length is 13 residues. The germline V gene has CDR1 KGHDR and CDR2 SFDVKD. Trimming took off 0 bases at V and 9 bases at J, with 8 bases between the two ends. CDR3 DNA sequence: TGTGCCACCAGTGATTTGGCAGTTCCTGAGCAGTTCTTC. It translates to CATSDLAVPEQFF.

In this sample, this clone turned up a few times. This rearrangement joins TRBV9 to TRBJ2-3, with D hard to call. Trimming took off 0 bases at V and 8 bases at J, with 10 bases between the two ends. The length of the CDR3 is 13 residues. Germline V gene sequence: CDR1 SGDLS, CDR2 YYNGEE. CDR3 in amino acids: CASSVGWAGTQYF. The CDR3 bases are TGTGCCAGCAGCGTAGGGTGGGCAGGTACGCAGTATTTT.

This chain uses TRBV7-8 with TRBJ2-5, with D possibly being TRBD1 (6 bases). The germline V gene encodes CDR1 SGHVS and CDR2 FQNEAQ. This CDR3 region has 14 residues. The V gene lost 4 bases and the J gene lost 3 bases, with 12 bases spanning the gap. The CDR3 bases are TGTGCCAGCAGCTCAACCCGACAGGAAGAGACCCAGTACTTC. Protein sequence: CASSSTRQEETQYF.